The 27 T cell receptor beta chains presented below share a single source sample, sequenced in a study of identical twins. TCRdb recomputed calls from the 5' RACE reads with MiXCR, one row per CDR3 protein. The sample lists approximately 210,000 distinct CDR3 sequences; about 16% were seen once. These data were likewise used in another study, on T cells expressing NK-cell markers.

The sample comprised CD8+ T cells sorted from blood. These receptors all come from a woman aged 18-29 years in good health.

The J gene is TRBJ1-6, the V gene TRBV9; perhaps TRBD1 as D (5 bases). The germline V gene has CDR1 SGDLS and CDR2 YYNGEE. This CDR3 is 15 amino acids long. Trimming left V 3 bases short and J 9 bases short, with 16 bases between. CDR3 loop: CASSAYGTHGSPLHF. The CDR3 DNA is TGTGCCAGCAGCGCCTACGGGACCCATGGTTCACCCCTCCACTTT.

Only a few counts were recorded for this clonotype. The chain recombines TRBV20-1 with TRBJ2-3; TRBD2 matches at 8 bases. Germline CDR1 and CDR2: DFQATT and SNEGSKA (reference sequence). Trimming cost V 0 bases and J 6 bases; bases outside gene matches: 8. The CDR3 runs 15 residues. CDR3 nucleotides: TGCAGTGCTAGAGATCGGGGGGGGCCTTTGGATACGCAGTATTTT. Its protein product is CSARDRGGPLDTQYF.

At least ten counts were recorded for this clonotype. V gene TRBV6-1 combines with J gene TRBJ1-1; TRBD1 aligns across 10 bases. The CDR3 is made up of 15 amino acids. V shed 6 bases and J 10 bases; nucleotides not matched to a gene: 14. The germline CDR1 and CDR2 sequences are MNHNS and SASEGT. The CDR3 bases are TGTGCCAGCAGCCTACCCCGGGACAGGGGTGCGGTAGCTTTCTTT. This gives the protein CASSLPRDRGAVAFF.

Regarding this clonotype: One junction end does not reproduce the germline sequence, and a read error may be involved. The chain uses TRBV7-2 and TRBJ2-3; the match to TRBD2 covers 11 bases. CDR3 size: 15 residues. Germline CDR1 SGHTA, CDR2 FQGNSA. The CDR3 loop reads CASSLAGGSTDTQYF. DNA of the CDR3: TGTGCCAGCAGTTTAGCGGGGGGGAGCACAGATACGCAGTATTTT.

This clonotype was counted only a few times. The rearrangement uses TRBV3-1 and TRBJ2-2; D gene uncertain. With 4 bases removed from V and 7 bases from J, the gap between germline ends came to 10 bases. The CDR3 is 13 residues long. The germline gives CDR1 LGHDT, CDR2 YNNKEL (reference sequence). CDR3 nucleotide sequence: TGTGCCAGCAGCCGGCGAATTAGCGGGGAGCTGTTTTTT. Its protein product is CASSRRISGELFF.

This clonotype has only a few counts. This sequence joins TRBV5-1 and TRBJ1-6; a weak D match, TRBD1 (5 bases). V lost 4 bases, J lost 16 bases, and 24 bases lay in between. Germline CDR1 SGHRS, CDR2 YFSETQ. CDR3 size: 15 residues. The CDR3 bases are TGCGCCAGCAGCCATAATAGTGGGACGTTTCTGGAACTCCACTTT. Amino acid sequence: CASSHNSGTFLELHF.

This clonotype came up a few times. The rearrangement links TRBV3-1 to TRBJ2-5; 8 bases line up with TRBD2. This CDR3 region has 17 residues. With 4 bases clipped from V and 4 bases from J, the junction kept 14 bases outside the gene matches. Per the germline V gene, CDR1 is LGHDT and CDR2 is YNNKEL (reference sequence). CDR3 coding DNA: TGTGCCAGCAGCCCACCTTGGGGCCGGGAGGGCGGAGAGACCCAGTACTTC. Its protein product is CASSPPWGREGGETQYF.

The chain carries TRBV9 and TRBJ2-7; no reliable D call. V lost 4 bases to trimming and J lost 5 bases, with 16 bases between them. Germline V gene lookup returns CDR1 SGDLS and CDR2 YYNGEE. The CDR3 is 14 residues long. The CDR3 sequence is CASSMSPRPDEQYF. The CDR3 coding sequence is TGTGCCAGCAGCATGTCTCCCCGCCCGGACGAGCAGTACTTC.

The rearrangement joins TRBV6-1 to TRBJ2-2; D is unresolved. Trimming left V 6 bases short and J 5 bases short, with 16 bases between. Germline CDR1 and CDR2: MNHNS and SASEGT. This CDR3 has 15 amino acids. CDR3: CASSPDMGSTGELFF. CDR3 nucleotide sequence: TGTGCCAGCAGCCCCGATATGGGTTCTACCGGGGAGCTGTTTTTT.

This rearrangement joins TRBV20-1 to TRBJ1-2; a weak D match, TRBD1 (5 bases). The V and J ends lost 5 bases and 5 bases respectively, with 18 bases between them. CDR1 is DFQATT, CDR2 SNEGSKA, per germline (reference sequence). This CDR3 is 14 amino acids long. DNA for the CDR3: TGCAGTGCTGGTCCTGTGGGGCGGGTTTATGGCTACACCTTC. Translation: CSAGPVGRVYGYTF.

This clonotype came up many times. In DNA, the CDR3 is TGCAGTGCTAGAGATAGCGGGGGGGACTACAATGAGCAGTTCTTC. It translates to CSARDSGGDYNEQFF. V and J are TRBV20-1 and TRBJ2-1; 11 bases line up with TRBD2. Germline trimming cut 0 bases from V and 3 bases from J; bases unmatched to any gene: 1. The CDR3 consists of 15 residues. In germline, CDR1 is DFQATT, CDR2 SNEGSKA (reference sequence).

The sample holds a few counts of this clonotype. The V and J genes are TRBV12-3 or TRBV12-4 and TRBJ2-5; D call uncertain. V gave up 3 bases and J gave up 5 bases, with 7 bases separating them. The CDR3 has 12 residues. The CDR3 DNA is TGTGCCAGCAGTTTTGATTTTGAGACCCAGTACTTC. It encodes CASSFDFETQYF.

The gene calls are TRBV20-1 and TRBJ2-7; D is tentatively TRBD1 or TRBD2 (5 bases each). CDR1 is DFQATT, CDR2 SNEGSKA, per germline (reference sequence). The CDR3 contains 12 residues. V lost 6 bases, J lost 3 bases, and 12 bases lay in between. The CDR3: CSAPTGGYEQYF. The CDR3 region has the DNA TGCAGTGCCCCAACAGGAGGCTACGAGCAGTACTTC.

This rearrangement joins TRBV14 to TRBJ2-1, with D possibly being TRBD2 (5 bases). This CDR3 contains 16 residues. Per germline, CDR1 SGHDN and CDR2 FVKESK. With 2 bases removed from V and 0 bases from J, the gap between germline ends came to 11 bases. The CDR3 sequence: CASSQWESSSYNEQFF. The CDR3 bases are TGTGCCAGCAGCCAATGGGAGAGTAGCTCCTACAATGAGCAGTTCTTC.

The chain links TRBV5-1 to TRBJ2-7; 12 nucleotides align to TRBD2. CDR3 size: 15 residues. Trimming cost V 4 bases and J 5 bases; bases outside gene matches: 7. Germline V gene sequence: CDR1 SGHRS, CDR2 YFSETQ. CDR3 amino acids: CASSTGLAGLHEQYF. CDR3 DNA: TGCGCCAGCAGCACCGGACTAGCGGGGTTACACGAGCAGTACTTC. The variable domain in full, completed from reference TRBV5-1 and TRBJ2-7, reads KAGVTQTPRYLIKTRGQQVTLSCSPISGHRSVSWYQQTPGQGLQFLFEYFSETQRNKGNFPGRFSGRQFSNSRSEMNVSTLELGDSALYLCASSTGLAGLHEQYFGPGTRLTVT.

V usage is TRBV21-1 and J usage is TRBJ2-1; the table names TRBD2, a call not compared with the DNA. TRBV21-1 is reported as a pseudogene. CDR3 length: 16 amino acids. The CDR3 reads CASRTGLAGTYNEQFF. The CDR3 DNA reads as TGTGCCAGCAGAACGGGGCTAGCGGGAACTTACAATGAGCAGTTCTTC.

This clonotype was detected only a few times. The CDR3 spells CASSLGQGRHNEQFF. The CDR3 DNA is TGTGCCAGCAGCCTGGGACAGGGGAGGCACAATGAGCAGTTCTTC. The chain employs TRBV7-8 and TRBJ2-1; TRBD1 agrees at 10 bases. V shed 5 bases and J 5 bases; nucleotides not matched to a gene: 6. CDR3 length equals 15 residues. Germline V gives CDR1 SGHVS, CDR2 FQNEAQ. The complete variable domain, with remaining parts taken from reference TRBV7-8 and TRBJ2-1, reads GAGVSQSPRYKVAKRGQDVALRCDPISGHVSLFWYQQALGQGPEFLTYFQNEAQLDKSGLPSDRFFAERPEGSVSTLKIQRTQQEDSAVYLCASSLGQGRHNEQFFGPGTRLTVL.

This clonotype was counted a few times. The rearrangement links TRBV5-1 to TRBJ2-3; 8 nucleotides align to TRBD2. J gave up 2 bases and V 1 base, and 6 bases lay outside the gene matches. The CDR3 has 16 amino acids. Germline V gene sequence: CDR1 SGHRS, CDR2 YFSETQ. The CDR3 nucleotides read TGCGCCAGCAGCTTGATCAGCGGGGGTGACACAGATACGCAGTATTTT. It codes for CASSLISGGDTDTQYF.

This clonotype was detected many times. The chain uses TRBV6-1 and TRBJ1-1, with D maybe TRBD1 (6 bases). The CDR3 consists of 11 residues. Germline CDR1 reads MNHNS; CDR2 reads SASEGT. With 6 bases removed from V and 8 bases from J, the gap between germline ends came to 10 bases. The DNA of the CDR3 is TGTGCCAGCAGCAGGGGCCCCGAAGCTTTCTTT. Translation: CASSRGPEAFF.

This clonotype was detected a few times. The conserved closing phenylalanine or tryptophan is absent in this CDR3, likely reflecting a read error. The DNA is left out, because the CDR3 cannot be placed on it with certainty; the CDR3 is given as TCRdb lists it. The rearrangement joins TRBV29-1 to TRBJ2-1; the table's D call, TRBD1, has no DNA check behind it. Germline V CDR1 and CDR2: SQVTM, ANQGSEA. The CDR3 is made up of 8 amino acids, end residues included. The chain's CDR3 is CSADPAVG.

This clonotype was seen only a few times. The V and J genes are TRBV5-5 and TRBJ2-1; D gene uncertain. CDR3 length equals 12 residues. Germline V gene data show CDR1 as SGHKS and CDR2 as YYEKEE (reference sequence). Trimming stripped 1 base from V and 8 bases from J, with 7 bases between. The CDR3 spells CASSLSHDEQFF. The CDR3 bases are TGTGCCAGCAGCTTGAGTCACGATGAGCAGTTCTTC.

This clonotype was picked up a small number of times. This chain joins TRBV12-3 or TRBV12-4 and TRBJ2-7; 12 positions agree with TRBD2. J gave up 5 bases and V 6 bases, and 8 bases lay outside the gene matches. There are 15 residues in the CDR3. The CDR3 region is CASSRLAGGLNEQYF. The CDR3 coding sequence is TGTGCCAGCAGCCGTCTAGCGGGAGGGTTAAACGAGCAGTACTTC.

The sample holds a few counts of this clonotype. CDR3 in DNA: TGTGCCAGCAGCGGACAGGGGTTAACAGATACGCAGTATTTT. Amino acid sequence: CASSGQGLTDTQYF. The rearrangement uses TRBV7-2 and TRBJ2-3; 9 positions match TRBD1. Trimming cost V 5 bases and J 3 bases; bases outside gene matches: 3. The germline CDR1 and CDR2 sequences are SGHTA and FQGNSA. The CDR3 is made up of 14 amino acids.

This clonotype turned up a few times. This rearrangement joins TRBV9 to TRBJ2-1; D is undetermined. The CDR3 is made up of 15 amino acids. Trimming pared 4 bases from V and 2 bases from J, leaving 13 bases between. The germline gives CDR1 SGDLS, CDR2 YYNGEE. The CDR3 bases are TGTGCCAGCAGCCCTTACGATATCCCCTACAATGAGCAGTTCTTC. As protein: CASSPYDIPYNEQFF.

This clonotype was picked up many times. The CDR3 region has the DNA TGTGCCAGCAGCCTGGGAGGTTACATTCAGTACTTC. It specifies CASSLGGYIQYF. This chain joins TRBV12-3 or TRBV12-4 and TRBJ2-4; possible D gene TRBD2, 6 bases. With 6 bases removed from V and 8 bases from J, the gap between germline ends came to 11 bases. The CDR3 is 12 amino acids.

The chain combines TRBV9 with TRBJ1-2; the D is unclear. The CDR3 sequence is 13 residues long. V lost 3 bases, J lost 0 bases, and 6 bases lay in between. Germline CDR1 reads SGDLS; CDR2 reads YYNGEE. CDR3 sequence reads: CASSGETNYGYTF. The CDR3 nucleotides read TGTGCCAGCAGCGGAGAGACTAACTATGGCTACACCTTC.

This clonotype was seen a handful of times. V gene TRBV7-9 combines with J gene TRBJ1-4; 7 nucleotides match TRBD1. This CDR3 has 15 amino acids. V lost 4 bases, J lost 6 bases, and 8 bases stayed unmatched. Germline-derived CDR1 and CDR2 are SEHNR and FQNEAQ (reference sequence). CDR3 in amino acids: CASSSRDSTYEKLFF. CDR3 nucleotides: TGTGCCAGCAGCTCAAGGGACAGTACGTATGAAAAACTGTTTTTT.